Below, 20 T cell receptor beta chains from the same sample are listed, as sequenced in a study of cytomegalovirus exposure and HLA in healthy donors. The PCR made use of 60 Vbeta and 13 Jbeta primers. Sequenced by immunoSEQ multiplex PCR; TCRdb stores in-frame clones only, minus some. This sample carries about 130,000 clones, approximately 79% of them seen once, and the ten largest clones take around 6.3%. Material: PBMCs. These receptors all come from a man in his forties in good health and CMV-seropositive.

J is TRBJ2-1 and V is TRBV5-1; 8 nucleotides line up with TRBD1. The V gene end was trimmed by 3 bases and the J gene end by 8 bases; junction bases not matched to a gene: 4. CDR1 SGHRS and CDR2 YFSETQ come from the germline V gene. This CDR3 has 13 amino acids. This chain's CDR3 is CASSYPTGDEQFF. For the CDR3, the DNA is TGCGCCAGCAGCTACCCGACAGGGGATGAGCAGTTCTTC.

This chain joins TRBV5-8 and TRBJ2-4; 11 positions agree with TRBD1. V trimming: 0 bases; J trimming: 8 bases; junction bases outside the gene matches: 4. This CDR3 contains 15 residues. CDR1 and CDR2 from the germline V gene are SGHTS and YDEGEE. In DNA form, the CDR3 reads TGTGCCAGCAGCTTGGCGGGACAGGGGGGGGACATTCAGTACTTC. This translates into CASSLAGQGGDIQYF. The full variable domain, rest sourced from reference TRBV5-8 and TRBJ2-4, is EAGVTQSPTHLIKTRGQQATLRCSPISGHTSVYWYQQALGLGLQFLLWYDEGEERNRGNFPPRFSGRQFPNYSSELNVNALELEDSALYLCASSLAGQGGDIQYFGAGTRLSVL.

The V call is TRBV6-4, the J call TRBJ1-5; TRBD1 matches 8 bases. V was pared by 3 bases and J by 0 bases, with 16 bases of the junction left unmatched. The CDR3 extends over 20 amino acids. Germline V gene data show CDR1 as MRHNA and CDR2 as SNTAGT. The CDR3 loop reads CASSEPVSIRQGFSNQPQHF. In DNA form, the CDR3 reads TGTGCCAGCAGTGAACCGGTGTCAATCCGACAGGGGTTTAGCAATCAGCCCCAGCATTTT.

The rearrangement joins TRBV7-2 to TRBJ1-3; D not resolved. This CDR3 is 16 amino acids long. The ends were cut back, 3 bases at V and 3 bases at J, with 15 bases in the middle. The germline V gene encodes CDR1 SGHTA and CDR2 FQGNSA. CDR3 region: CASSLNGLHFGNTIYF. The DNA of the CDR3 is TGTGCCAGCAGCTTGAACGGTCTGCACTTTGGAAACACCATATATTTT.

Here the CDR3 reads CASSKGGPNNEQFF. The CDR3, as DNA: TGTGCCAGCAGCAAAGGGGGACCGAACAATGAGCAGTTCTTC. V gene TRBV6-5 combines with J gene TRBJ2-1; tentatively, D is TRBD1 (6 bases). The germline V gene encodes CDR1 MNHEY and CDR2 SVGAGI. The CDR3 consists of 14 residues. The germline V and J ends were trimmed by 6 bases and 5 bases, with 14 bases remaining between them.

The chain links TRBV27 to TRBJ2-2; 8 positions match TRBD2. Germline loops: CDR1 MNHEY, CDR2 SMNVEV (reference sequence). The CDR3 runs 16 residues. The V gene end was trimmed by 3 bases and the J gene end by 4 bases; junction bases not matched to a gene: 7. The CDR3 region is CASSFSSGSLTGELFF. CDR3 DNA: TGTGCCAGCAGTTTTTCCAGCGGGAGTCTCACCGGGGAGCTGTTTTTT.

This chain uses TRBV27 with TRBJ1-2; 8 positions match TRBD1. From germline, CDR1 is MNHEY and CDR2 SMNVEV (reference sequence). The CDR3 loop spans 16 amino acids. The trim removed 3 bases at V and 8 bases at J, leaving 14 bases unmatched. The CDR3 sequence: CASSFYSGQGAEGYTF. The DNA of the CDR3 is TGTGCCAGCAGTTTTTACTCCGGCCAGGGGGCCGAAGGCTACACCTTC.

This chain connects TRBV19 to TRBJ2-7; no clear D. The CDR3 has 12 amino acids. In germline, CDR1 is LNHDA, CDR2 SQIVND (reference sequence). Trimming cost V 1 base and J 6 bases, with 7 bases left between them. The CDR3 protein is CASSIGASEQYF. The CDR3 DNA follows: TGTGCCAGTAGTATAGGGGCATCCGAGCAGTACTTC. The complete variable domain, with remaining parts taken from reference TRBV19 and TRBJ2-7, reads DGGITQSPKYLFRKEGQNVTLSCEQNLNHDAMYWYRQDPGQGLRLIYYSQIVNDFQKGDIAEGYSVSREKKESFPLTVTSAQKNPTAFYLCASSIGASEQYFGPGTRLTVT.

This clone has a single count. This chain links TRBV14 with TRBJ2-7, with D possibly matching TRBD2 (5 bases). This CDR3 comprises 16 residues. V was pared by 0 bases and J by 5 bases, with 17 bases between. The V gene's germline CDR1 is SGHDN and CDR2 FVKESK. In nucleotides, the CDR3 is TGTGCCAGCAGCCAAGATCTTCCGGGAAGAGTCCACGAGCAGTACTTC. Protein sequence: CASSQDLPGRVHEQYF.

The chain links TRBV5-4 to TRBJ2-7; 9 nucleotides line up with TRBD1. The CDR3 covers 15 residues. The V gene end was trimmed by 4 bases and the J gene end by 5 bases; junction bases not matched to a gene: 10. Germline V CDR1 and CDR2: SGHNT, YYREEE (reference sequence). CDR3 coding DNA: TGTGCCAGCAGCAGAGGGGACAGGGAAATCGACGAGCAGTACTTC. This translates into CASSRGDREIDEQYF. The whole variable domain, remainder taken from reference TRBV5-4 and TRBJ2-7, is ETGVTQSPTHLIKTRGQQVTLRCSSQSGHNTVSWYQQALGQGPQFIFQYYREEENGRGNFPPRFSGLQFPNYSSELNVNALELDDSALYLCASSRGDREIDEQYFGPGTRLTVT.

This clone was counted between two and nine times. The CDR3 protein is CASSLAGLAESYEQYF. CDR3 DNA: TGCGCCAGCAGCCTTGCAGGACTAGCGGAATCCTACGAGCAGTACTTC. The J gene is TRBJ2-7, the V gene TRBV4-1; TRBD2 matches at 10 bases. This CDR3 has 16 amino acids. After removal of 4 bases from V and 1 base from J, the junction contained 7 bases not matched to a gene. Germline CDR1 and CDR2: MGHRA and YSYEKL.

The chain couples TRBV2 to TRBJ2-7, with D possibly matching TRBD1 (5 bases). The CDR3 totals 13 residues. V was clipped by 7 bases and J by 2 bases, with 12 bases between them. CDR1 is SNHLY and CDR2 is FYNNEI in the germline V gene. In nucleotides, the CDR3 is TGTGCCAGCACCGCAGGGCAGCCCTACGAGCAGTACTTC. It specifies CASTAGQPYEQYF.

A single count supports this clone. This chain uses TRBV12-5 with TRBJ2-1; TRBD1 matches at 7 bases. The junction had 8 bases not matched to a gene; V was cut back by 6 bases and J by 0 bases. The germline V gene has CDR1 LGHNT and CDR2 FRNRAP. CDR3 length: 16 residues. The CDR3 DNA is TGTGCTAGTGGCCCTCCGACAGGGCCCTCCTACAATGAGCAGTTCTTC. Its translation is CASGPPTGPSYNEQFF.

The DNA of the CDR3 is TGTGCCAGCAGGCTAGCGGGAGGGTCCTACGAGCAGTACTTC. Protein sequence: CASRLAGGSYEQYF. V usage is TRBV6-1 and J usage is TRBJ2-5; 12 positions match TRBD2. The J call may be wrong; the DNA end is better matched by TRBJ2-7. Germline assignment: CDR1 MNHNS and CDR2 SASEGT. This CDR3 spans 14 amino acids.

J is TRBJ1-2 and V is TRBV6-1; D perhaps matches TRBD1 (5 bases). V gave up 5 bases and J gave up 10 bases, with 14 bases separating them. The CDR3 totals 12 residues. Germline V CDR1 and CDR2: MNHNS, SASEGT. The CDR3 spells CASSRNGHSYTF. The CDR3 DNA reads TGTGCCAGCAGTCGAAATGGACATTCCTACACCTTC.

The chain combines TRBV10-3 with TRBJ2-3, with 14 bases identical to TRBD2. Germline V gene data show CDR1 as ENHRY and CDR2 as SYGVKD. The CDR3 has 15 residues. J lost 5 bases, V lost 8 bases, and 6 bases had no gene match. CDR3 sequence (DNA): TGTGCCATCTCTGGGACTAGCGGGAGAGGAGATACGCAGTATTTT. It yields the protein CAISGTSGRGDTQYF.

Here the CDR3 DNA reads TGTGCCAGCAGTGAAGGGGGGGGGCTCTATGGCTACACCTTC. It translates to CASSEGGGLYGYTF. V usage is TRBV2 and J usage is TRBJ1-2; possible D gene TRBD1, 6 bases. Germline V CDR1 and CDR2: SNHLY, FYNNEI. The CDR3 consists of 14 residues. V was pared by 1 base and J by 4 bases, with 10 bases between.

This chain joins TRBV5-1 and TRBJ1-2; 10 nucleotides agree with TRBD1. Trimming cost V 2 bases and J 6 bases; bases outside gene matches: 7. The CDR3 sequence is 15 residues long. The germline V gene has CDR1 SGHRS and CDR2 YFSETQ. The CDR3 DNA follows: TGCGCCAGCAGCTTCCGACAGGGGGCGCAGGATGGCTACACCTTC. This translates into CASSFRQGAQDGYTF.

V usage is TRBV19 and J usage is TRBJ1-6; 7 bases agree with TRBD1. Germline CDR1 reads LNHDA; CDR2 reads SQIVND (reference sequence). The CDR3 covers 14 residues. Trimming took 1 base from V and 6 from J; bases not matched to a gene: 0. CDR3: CASSIGQGNSPLHF. CDR3 coding DNA: TGTGCCAGTAGTATAGGACAGGGTAATTCACCCCTCCACTTT.

V is TRBV4-1 and J is TRBJ2-7; TRBD2 matches 8 bases. The V segment lost 3 bases and the J segment 6 bases; nucleotides outside the gene matches: 16. Germline lookup yields CDR1 MGHRA and CDR2 YSYEKL. The CDR3 loop spans 17 amino acids. CDR3 loop: CASSHVLEREWVREQYF. The CDR3 bases are TGCGCCAGCAGCCACGTCCTCGAGCGGGAGTGGGTCCGCGAGCAGTACTTC.